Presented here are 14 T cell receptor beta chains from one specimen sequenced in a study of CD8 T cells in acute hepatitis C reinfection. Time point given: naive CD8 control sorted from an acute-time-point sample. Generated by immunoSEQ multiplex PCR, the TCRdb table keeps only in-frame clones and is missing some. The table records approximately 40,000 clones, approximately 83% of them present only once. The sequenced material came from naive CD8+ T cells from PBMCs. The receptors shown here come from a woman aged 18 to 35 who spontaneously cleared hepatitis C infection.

The DNA for the CDR3 is TGCAGCGTTGCTGGTGGGAAGCACTACGAGCAGTACTTC. Residues: CSVAGGKHYEQYF. The chain employs TRBV29-1 and TRBJ2-5; D not resolved. The end of the DNA aligns better with TRBJ2-7, so the J call may be wrong. The germline V gene has CDR1 SQVTM and CDR2 ANQGSEA. This CDR3 region has 13 residues.

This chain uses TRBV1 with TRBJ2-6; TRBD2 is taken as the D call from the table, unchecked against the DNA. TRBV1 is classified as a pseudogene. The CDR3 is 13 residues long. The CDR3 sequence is CTSRRSRANVLTF. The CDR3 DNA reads TGCACCAGCAGGAGAAGTCGGGCCAACGTCCTGACTTTC.

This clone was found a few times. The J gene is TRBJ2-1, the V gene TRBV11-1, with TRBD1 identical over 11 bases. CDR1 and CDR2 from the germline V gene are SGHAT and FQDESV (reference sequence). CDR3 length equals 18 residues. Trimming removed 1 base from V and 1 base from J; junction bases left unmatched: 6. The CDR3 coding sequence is TGTGCCAGCAGCTTAGTTTTCGGGACAGGGGGTTCCTACAATGAGCAGTTCTTC. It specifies CASSLVFGTGGSYNEQFF.

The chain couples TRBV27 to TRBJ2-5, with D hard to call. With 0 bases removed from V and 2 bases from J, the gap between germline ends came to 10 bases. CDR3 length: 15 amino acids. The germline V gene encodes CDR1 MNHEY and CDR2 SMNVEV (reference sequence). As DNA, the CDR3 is TGTGCCAGCAGTTTATCGTACACGAAGCAAGAGACCCAGTACTTC. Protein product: CASSLSYTKQETQYF.

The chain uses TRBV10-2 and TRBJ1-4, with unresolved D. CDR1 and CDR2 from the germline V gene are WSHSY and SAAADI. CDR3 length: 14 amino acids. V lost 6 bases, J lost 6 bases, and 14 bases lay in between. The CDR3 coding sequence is TGCGCCAGCAGCGAGAAGTTCGGTGATGAAAAACTGTTTTTT. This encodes CASSEKFGDEKLFF.

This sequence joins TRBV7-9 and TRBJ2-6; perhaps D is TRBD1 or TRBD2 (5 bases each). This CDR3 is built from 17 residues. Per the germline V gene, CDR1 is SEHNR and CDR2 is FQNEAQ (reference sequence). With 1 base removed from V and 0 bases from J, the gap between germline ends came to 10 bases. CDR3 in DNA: TGTGCCAGCAGCTTAGGGCTTGGGGGCTCTGGGGCCAACGTCCTGACTTTC. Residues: CASSLGLGGSGANVLTF.

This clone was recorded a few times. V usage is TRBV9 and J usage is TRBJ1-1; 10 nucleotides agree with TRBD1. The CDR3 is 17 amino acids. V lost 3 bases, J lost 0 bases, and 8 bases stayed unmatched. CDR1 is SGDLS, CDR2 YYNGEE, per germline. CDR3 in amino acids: CASSGGTGVGMNTEAFF. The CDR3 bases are TGTGCCAGCAGCGGGGGGACAGGGGTCGGTATGAACACTGAAGCTTTCTTT.

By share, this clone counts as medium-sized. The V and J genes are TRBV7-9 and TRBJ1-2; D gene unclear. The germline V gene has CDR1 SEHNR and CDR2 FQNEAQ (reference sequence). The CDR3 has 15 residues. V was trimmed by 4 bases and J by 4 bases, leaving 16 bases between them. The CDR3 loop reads CASSSTELNSYGYTF. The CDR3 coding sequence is TGTGCCAGCAGCTCCACTGAGTTAAATTCCTATGGCTACACCTTC.

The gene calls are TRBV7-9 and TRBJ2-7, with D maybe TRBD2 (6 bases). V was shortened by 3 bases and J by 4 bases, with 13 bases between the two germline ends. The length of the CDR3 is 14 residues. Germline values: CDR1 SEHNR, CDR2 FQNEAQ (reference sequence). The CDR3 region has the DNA TGTGCCAGCAGCTTCGCGGGGTTTGCGTACGAGCAGTACTTC. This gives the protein CASSFAGFAYEQYF.

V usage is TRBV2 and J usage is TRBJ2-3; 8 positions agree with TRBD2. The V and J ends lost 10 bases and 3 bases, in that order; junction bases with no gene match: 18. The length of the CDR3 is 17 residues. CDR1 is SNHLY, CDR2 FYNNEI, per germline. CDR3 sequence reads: CATRFSGSQTLTDTQYF. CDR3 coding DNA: TGTGCCACCCGTTTCAGCGGGAGTCAGACGTTGACAGATACGCAGTATTTT.

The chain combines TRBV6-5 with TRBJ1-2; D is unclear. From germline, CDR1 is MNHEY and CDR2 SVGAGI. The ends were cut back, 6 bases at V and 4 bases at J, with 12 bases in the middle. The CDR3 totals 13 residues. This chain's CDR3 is CASSPTRAYGYTF. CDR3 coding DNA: TGTGCCAGCAGCCCTACTCGGGCCTATGGCTACACCTTC.

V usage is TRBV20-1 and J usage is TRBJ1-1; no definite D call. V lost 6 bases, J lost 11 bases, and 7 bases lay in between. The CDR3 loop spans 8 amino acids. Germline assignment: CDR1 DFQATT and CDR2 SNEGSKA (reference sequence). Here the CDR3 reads CSAERAFF. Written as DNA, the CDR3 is TGCAGTGCCGAGCGGGCTTTCTTT.

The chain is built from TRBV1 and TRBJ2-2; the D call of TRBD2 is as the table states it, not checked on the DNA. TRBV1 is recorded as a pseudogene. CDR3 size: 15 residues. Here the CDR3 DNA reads TGCACCAGCAGCCCAAACACTAGCTCCGTCGGGGAGCTGTTTTTT. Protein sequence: CTSSPNTSSVGELFF.

The chain's CDR3 is CASSLGPNPYYNEQFF. The CDR3 region has the DNA TGTGCCAGCAGTTTAGGGCCCAACCCCTACTACAATGAGCAGTTCTTC. The gene calls are TRBV27 and TRBJ2-1; D uncertain. V was pared by 2 bases and J by 3 bases, with 14 bases between. Germline CDR1 is MNHEY and CDR2 is SMNVEV (reference sequence). The CDR3 sequence is 16 residues long.